The present entry profiles one T cell receptor beta chain with its context. The data derive from a study of blood T cells in healthy people across ages. A second roughly 6 to 11 cycle PCR used barcoded and J-beta primers. Using its own MiXCR run on the 5' RACE reads, TCRdb lists one record per CDR3 protein. The profile shows roughly 2 million distinct CDR3 sequences, less than 50% of them singletons. Sample: blood. This TCR derives from a woman in her thirties or forties in good health.

CDR3 amino acids: CASYTGTGPYEQYF. CDR3 nucleotides: TGTGCCAGCTATACCGGGACAGGCCCCTACGAGCAGTACTTC. V usage is TRBV28 and J usage is TRBJ2-7, with 8 bases aligning to TRBD1. CDR3 length: 14 amino acids. Trimming removed 8 bases from V and 2 bases from J; junction bases left unmatched: 8. Germline CDR1 and CDR2: MDHEN and SYDVKM.